This T cell receptor beta chain derives from a study of identical twins. To note about this clonotype: Its cognate antigen is unknown.

Carrying unique molecular identifiers, the cDNA also gained a universal primer site through template switching. TCRdb called the 5' RACE reads again in MiXCR, with one record for every CDR3 protein. The sample has 700,000 to 950,000 distinct CDR3 sequences, around an eighth seen once. Study-wide points: Within twin pairs, the out-of-frame alpha sequences they shared showed excess low generation probability.

Trimming removed 1 base from V and 9 bases from J, with 10 bases in between. The CDR3 extends over 13 amino acids. CDR1 and CDR2 from the germline V gene are LGHDT and YNNKEL (reference sequence). This same sample was also taken into another study, of yellow fever vaccine responses in identical twins.

V gene TRBV3-1 combines with J gene TRBJ2-1; a possible D gene is TRBD2 (6 bases). The sequencing input was PBMCs. The receptor was isolated from a woman younger than 35 in good health. The CDR3 DNA is TGTGCCAGCAGCCAAGTGGAGGGTACTGAGCAGTTCTTC. Translated: CASSQVEGTEQFF.